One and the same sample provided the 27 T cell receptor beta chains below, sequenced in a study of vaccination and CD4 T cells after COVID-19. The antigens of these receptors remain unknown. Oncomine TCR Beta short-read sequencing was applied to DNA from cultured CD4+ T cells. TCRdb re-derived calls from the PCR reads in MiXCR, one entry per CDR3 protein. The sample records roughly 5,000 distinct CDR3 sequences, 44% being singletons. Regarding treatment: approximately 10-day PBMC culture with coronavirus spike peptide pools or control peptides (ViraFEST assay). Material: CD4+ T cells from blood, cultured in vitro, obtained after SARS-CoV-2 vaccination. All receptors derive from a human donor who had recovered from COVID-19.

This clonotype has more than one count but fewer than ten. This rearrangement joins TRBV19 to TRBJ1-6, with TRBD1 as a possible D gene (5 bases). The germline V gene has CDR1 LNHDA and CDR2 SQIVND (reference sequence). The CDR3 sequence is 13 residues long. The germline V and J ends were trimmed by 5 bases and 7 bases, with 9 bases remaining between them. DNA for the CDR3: TGTGCCAGTAGTGGACATAGAAATTCACCCCTCCACTTT. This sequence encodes CASSGHRNSPLHF. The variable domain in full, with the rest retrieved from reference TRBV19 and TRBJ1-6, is DGGITQSPKYLFRKEGQNVTLSCEQNLNHDAMYWYRQDPGQGLRLIYYSQIVNDFQKGDIAEGYSVSREKKESFPLTVTSAQKNPTAFYLCASSGHRNSPLHFGNGTRLTVT.

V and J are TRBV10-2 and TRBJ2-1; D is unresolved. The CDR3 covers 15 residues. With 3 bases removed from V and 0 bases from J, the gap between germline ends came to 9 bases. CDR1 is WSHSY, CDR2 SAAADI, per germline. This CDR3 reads CASSEGTSSYNEQFF. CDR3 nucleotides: TGCGCCAGCAGTGAAGGCACGAGCTCCTACAATGAGCAGTTCTTC.

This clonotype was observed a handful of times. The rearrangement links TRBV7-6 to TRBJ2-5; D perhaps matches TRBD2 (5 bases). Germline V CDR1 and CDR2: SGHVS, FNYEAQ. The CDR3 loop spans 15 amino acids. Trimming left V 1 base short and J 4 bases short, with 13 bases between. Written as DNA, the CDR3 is TGTGCCAGCAGCTTAGGTGGCCTCGGACTAGAGACCCAGTACTTC. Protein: CASSLGGLGLETQYF.

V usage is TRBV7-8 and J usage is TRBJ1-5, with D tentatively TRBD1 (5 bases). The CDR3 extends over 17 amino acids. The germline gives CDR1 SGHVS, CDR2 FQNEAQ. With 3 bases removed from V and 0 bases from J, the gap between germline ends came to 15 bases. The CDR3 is CASSFSWDVDSNQPQHF. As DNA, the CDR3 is TGTGCCAGCAGCTTCTCCTGGGACGTCGATAGCAATCAGCCCCAGCATTTT.

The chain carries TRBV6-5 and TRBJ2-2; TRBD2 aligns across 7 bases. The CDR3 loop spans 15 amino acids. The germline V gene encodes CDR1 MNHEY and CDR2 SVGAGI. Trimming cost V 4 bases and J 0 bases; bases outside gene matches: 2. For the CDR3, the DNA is TGTGCCAGCAGTTCTAGCGGCTCGAACACCGGGGAGCTGTTTTTT. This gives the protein CASSSSGSNTGELFF.

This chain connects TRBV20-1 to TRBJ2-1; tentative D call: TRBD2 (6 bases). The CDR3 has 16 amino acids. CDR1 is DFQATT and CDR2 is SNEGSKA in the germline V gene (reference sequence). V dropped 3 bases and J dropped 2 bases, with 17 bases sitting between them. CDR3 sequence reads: CSARTSQGRTYNEQFF. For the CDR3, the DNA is TGCAGTGCTAGGACCAGCCAAGGGAGGACCTACAATGAGCAGTTCTTC.

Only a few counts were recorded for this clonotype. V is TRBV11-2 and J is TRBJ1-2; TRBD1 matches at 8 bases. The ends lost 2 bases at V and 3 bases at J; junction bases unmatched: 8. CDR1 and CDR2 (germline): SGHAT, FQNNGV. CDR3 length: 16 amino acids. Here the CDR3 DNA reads TGTGCCAGCAGCTTACGCAGGGGGCGGCTCGACTATGGCTACACCTTC. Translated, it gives CASSLRRGRLDYGYTF.

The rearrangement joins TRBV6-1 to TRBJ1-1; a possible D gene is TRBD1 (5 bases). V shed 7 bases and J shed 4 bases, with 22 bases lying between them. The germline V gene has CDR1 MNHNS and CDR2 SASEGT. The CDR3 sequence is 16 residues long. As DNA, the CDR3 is TGTGCCAGCACCAATTTTCCGGGGGGGTATAGCACTGAAGCTTTCTTT. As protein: CASTNFPGGYSTEAFF.

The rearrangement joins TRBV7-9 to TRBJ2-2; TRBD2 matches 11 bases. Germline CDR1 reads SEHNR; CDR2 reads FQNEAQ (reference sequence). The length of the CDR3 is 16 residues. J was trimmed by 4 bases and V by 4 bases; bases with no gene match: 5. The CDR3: CASSSRLAGTTGELFF. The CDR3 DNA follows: TGTGCCAGCAGCTCCAGACTAGCGGGGACCACCGGGGAGCTGTTTTTT.

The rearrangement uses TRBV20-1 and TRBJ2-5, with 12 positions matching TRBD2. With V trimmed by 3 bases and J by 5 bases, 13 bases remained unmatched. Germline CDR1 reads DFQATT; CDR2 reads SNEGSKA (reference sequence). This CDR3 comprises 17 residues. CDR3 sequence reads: CSARDLSPSGRGETQYF. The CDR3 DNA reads TGCAGTGCTAGGGATCTCTCACCTAGCGGGAGGGGGGAGACCCAGTACTTC.

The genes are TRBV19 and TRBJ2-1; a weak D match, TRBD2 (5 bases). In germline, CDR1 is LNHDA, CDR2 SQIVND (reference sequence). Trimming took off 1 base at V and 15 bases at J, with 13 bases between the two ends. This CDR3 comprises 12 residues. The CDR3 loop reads CASSIVAGTMFF. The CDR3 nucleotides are TGTGCCAGTAGTATAGTGGCGGGTACTATGTTCTTC.

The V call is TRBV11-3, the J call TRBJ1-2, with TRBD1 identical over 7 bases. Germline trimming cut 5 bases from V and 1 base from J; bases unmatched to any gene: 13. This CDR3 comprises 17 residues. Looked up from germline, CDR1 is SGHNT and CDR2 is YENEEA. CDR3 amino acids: CASSARTGPGGNYGYTF. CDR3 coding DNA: TGTGCCAGCAGCGCGCGGACAGGCCCGGGAGGTAACTATGGCTACACCTTC.

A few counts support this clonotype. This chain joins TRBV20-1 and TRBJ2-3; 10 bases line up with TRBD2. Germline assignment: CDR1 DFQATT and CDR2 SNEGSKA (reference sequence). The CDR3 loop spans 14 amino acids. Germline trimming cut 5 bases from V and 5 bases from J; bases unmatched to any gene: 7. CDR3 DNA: TGCAGTGCTCGCCCTAGCGGGGGAGAAGATACGCAGTATTTT. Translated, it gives CSARPSGGEDTQYF.

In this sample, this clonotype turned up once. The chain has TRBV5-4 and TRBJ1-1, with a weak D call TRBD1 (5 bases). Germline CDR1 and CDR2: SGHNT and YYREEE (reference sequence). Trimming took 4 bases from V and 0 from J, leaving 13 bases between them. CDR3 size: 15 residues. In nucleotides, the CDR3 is TGTGCCAGCAGCGTCGCCGGGACGGTGAACACTGAAGCTTTCTTT. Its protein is CASSVAGTVNTEAFF.

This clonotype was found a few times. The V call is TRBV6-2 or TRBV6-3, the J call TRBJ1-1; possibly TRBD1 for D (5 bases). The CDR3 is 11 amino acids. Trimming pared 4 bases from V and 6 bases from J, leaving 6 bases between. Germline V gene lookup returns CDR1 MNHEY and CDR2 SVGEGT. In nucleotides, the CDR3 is TGTGCCAGCAGTTGGGGGGCTGAAGCTTTCTTT. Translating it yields CASSWGAEAFF.

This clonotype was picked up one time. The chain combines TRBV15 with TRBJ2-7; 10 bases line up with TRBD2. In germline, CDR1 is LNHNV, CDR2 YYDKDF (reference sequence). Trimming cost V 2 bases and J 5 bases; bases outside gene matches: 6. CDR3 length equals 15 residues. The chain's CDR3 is CATSRHTSGENEQYF. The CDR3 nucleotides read TGTGCCACCAGCAGACACACTAGCGGGGAGAACGAGCAGTACTTC.

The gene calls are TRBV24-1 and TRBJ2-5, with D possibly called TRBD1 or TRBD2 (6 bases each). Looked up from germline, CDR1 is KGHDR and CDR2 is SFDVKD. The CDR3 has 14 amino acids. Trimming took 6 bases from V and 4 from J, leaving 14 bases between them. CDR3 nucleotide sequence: TGTGCCACCAGTCTATCGGGGGCTGGAGAGACCCAGTACTTC. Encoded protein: CATSLSGAGETQYF.

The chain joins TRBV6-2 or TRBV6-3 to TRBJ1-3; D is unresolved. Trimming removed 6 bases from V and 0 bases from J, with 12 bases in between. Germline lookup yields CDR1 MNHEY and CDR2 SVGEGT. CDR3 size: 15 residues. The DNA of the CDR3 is TGTGCCAGCAGCTCCGGGAGACTCTCTGGAAACACCATATATTTT. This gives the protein CASSSGRLSGNTIYF.

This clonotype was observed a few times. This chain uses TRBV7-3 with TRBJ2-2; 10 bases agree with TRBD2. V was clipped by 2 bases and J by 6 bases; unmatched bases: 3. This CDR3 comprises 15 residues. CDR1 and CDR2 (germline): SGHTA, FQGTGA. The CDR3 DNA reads TGTGCCAGCAGCTTACCGGGACTAGCGTCCGGGGAGCTGTTTTTT. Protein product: CASSLPGLASGELFF.

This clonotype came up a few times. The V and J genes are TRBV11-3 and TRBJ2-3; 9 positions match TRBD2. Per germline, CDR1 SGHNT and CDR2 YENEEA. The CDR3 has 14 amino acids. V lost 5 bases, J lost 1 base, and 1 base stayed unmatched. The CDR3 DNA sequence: TGTGCCAGCAGCCGGACTAGCGGCACAGATACGCAGTATTTT. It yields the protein CASSRTSGTDTQYF. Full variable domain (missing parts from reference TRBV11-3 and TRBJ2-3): EAGVVQSPRYKIIEKKQPVAFWCNPISGHNTLYWYLQNLGQGPELLIRYENEEAVDDSQLPKDRFSAERLKGVDSTLKIQPAELGDSAVYLCASSRTSGTDTQYFGPGTRLTVL.

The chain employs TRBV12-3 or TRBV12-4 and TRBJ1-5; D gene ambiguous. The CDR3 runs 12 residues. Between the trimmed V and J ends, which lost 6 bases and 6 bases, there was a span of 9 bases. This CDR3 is CASRAGSQPQHF. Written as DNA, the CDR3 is TGTGCCAGCAGGGCTGGGAGTCAGCCCCAGCATTTT.

The CDR3 DNA sequence: TGTGCCAGCAGCTTACGGGGCTCTGGGGCCAACGTCCTGACTTTC. Its protein product is CASSLRGSGANVLTF. The chain combines TRBV7-2 with TRBJ2-6, with D perhaps matching TRBD2 (5 bases). Germline V gene lookup returns CDR1 SGHTA and CDR2 FQGNSA. This CDR3 spans 15 amino acids. V dropped 2 bases and J dropped 0 bases, with 5 bases sitting between them.

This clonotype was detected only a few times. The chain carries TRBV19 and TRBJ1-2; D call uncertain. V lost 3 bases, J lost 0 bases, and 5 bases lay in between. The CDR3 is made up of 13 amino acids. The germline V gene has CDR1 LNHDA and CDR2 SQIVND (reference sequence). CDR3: CASSMTSNYGYTF. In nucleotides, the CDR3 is TGTGCCAGTAGTATGACGTCTAACTATGGCTACACCTTC.

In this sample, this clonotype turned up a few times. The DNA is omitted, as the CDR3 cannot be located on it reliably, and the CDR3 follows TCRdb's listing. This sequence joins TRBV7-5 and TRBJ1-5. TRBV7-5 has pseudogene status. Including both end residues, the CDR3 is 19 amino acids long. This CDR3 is CISVSEGARDLTQDQPQHF.

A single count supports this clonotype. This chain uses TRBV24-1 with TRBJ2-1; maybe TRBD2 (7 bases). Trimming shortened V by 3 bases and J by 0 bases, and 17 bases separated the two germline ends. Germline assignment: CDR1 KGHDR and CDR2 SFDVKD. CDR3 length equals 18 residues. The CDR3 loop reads CATSDMASGQSSYNEQFF. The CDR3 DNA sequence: TGTGCCACCAGTGATATGGCTAGCGGACAGAGCTCCTACAATGAGCAGTTCTTC.

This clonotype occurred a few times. DNA for the CDR3: TGTGCCTGGAGGGGGACCGAACGTACTAACTATGGCTACACCTTC. This sequence encodes CAWRGTERTNYGYTF. This chain joins TRBV30 and TRBJ1-2; tentative D call: TRBD1 (5 bases). CDR1 GTSNPN and CDR2 SVGIG come from the germline V gene (reference sequence). CDR3 length equals 15 residues. Trimming took 3 bases from V and 0 from J, leaving 14 bases between them.

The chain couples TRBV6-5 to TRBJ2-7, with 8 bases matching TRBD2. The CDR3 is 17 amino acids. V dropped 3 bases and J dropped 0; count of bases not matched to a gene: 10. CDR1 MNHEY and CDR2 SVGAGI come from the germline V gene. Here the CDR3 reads CASSYLSGGRSSYEQYF. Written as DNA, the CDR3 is TGTGCCAGCAGTTATCTGAGCGGGGGCAGATCCTCCTACGAGCAGTACTTC.